The 4 T cell receptor beta chains in this list originate from one sample, sequenced in a study of a mutant IDH1 vaccine in newly diagnosed glioma. Documented time point: week 23, last vaccination. Vaccinated patients received 300 ug of mutant IDH1 20-mer peptide per dose, with topical imiquimod. These receptors lack a known antigen. TCRdb's copy holds only in-frame clones and misses some; the assay was immunoSEQ multiplex PCR. The sample lists roughly 38,000 clones, 78% seen once, with around 6.5% in the top ten. The sample consisted of PBMCs, taken from a glioma patient whose treatment included an IDH1 peptide vaccine. Source of these receptors: a middle-aged woman with glioma. Some clones in this sample may be carry-over from other donors' samples.

Points on this clone: Its ends do not fully match the called genes, so a read error is possible. Other DNA variants within this sample encode the same CDR3. The V and J genes are TRBV30 and TRBJ1-1, with TRBD1 matching 8 bases. This CDR3 is 14 amino acids long. Germline assignment: CDR1 GTSNPN and CDR2 SVGIG (reference sequence). In nucleotides, the CDR3 is TGTGCTTGGAGTCATACAGGGGGTTGGACTGAAGCTTTCTTT. As protein: CAWSHTGGWTEAFF.

This chain uses TRBV5-1 with TRBJ1-5; D gene uncertain. Trimming took 4 bases from V and 2 from J, leaving 16 bases between them. The CDR3 has 16 residues. The germline gives CDR1 SGHRS, CDR2 YFSETQ. CDR3 amino acids: CASSPNTAKGNQPQHF. Written as DNA, the CDR3 is TGCGCCAGCAGCCCAAACACGGCCAAGGGCAATCAGCCCCAGCATTTT.

This sequence joins TRBV7-2 and TRBJ2-1; TRBD2 is a possible D gene (6 bases). CDR3 length equals 13 residues. The V and J ends lost 3 bases and 7 bases respectively, with 10 bases between them. The germline CDR1 and CDR2 sequences are SGHTA and FQGNSA. The CDR3 bases are TGTGCCAGCAGCTTGGGACTCCAGAATGAGCAGTTCTTC. This encodes CASSLGLQNEQFF. Drawing the rest from reference TRBV7-2 and TRBJ2-1, the complete variable domain is GAGVSQSPSNKVTEKGKDVELRCDPISGHTALYWYRQSLGQGLEFLIYFQGNSAPDKSGLPSDRFSAERTGGSVSTLTIQRTQQEDSAVYLCASSLGLQNEQFFGPGTRLTVL.

This chain joins TRBV28 and TRBJ2-3; D remains unclear. Germline V gene lookup returns CDR1 MDHEN and CDR2 SYDVKM. The ends were cut back, 3 bases at V and 6 bases at J, with 7 bases in the middle. CDR3 length: 12 amino acids. The CDR3 reads CASSLTTDTQYF. The CDR3 nucleotides read TGTGCCAGCAGTTTGACAACTGATACGCAGTATTTT.